This T cell receptor beta chain was captured by sequencing in a study of T-cell reconstitution after alpha-beta-depleted transplantation in children. Study outcomes and limitations: After transplant, high TCRbeta diversity at day 60 in some patients arose from surviving recipient T cells and thymic progenitors. Reported findings indicate that, about two months after transplant, alpha-beta T cells came from several hundred expanded clones, which were derived from non-depleted graft cells.

This clonotype was seen a few times. Its antigen remains unknown. J lost 4 bases, V lost 6 bases, and 10 bases had no gene match. The CDR3 contains 16 residues. Per germline, CDR1 MNHEY and CDR2 SVGEGT. Preparation of the TCRbeta library involved a method that used unique molecular identifiers. TCRdb reprocessed the PCR reads via MiXCR and lists one record per CDR3 protein. The data contain about 540,000 distinct CDR3 sequences, 27% of them singletons. The sequence was collected from a boy younger than two with Wiskott-Aldrich syndrome, due to receive a stem cell transplant. The source material was PBMCs, sampled before TCRalphabeta/CD19-depleted stem cell transplant. The chain links TRBV6-2 or TRBV6-3 to TRBJ2-4; 9 positions match TRBD2. The CDR3 DNA follows: TGTGCCAGCAGAGGGCGGAAAACTAGCGGGAAAAACATTCAGTACTTC. Amino acid sequence: CASRGRKTSGKNIQYF.